The rows below give T cell receptor beta chains drawn from one sample of a study of graft-versus-host responses after intestinal transplantation. Generated by immunoSEQ multiplex PCR, the TCRdb table keeps only in-frame clones and is missing some. The sample has some 27,000 clones, 85% to 95% seen once. Sequenced material: PBMCs, taken 18 days after transplant. The source of these receptors is a human patient who received an intestinal transplant, so some T cells may come from the graft donor. CDR3s include the opening cysteine and the closing phenylalanine or tryptophan. The order of the fields is J gene, V gene, CDR3 protein.

TRBJ2-5 | TRBV14 | CASSQEWQDRETQYF
TRBJ2-7 | TRBV4-1 | CASSHSETGNYEQYF
TRBJ2-2 | TRBV5-4 | CASSRTGNTGELFF
TRBJ1-3 | TRBV4-1 | CASSQEGNTIYF
TRBJ1-1 | TRBV19 | CASSIDIGGTEAFF
TRBJ2-7 | TRBV5-5 | CASSRTGSYEQYF
TRBJ2-4 | TRBV11-2 | CASSSDRGHDIQYF
TRBJ1-4 | TRBV27 | CASSTRDPTWGEKLFF
TRBJ1-5 | TRBV11-3 | CASSFQQGQPQHF
TRBJ2-6 | TRBV5-1 | CASSLRNRPHVLTF
TRBJ2-1 | TRBV7-6 | CASSPTSNMGAGSYNEQFF
TRBJ2-3 | TRBV7-9 | CASSLDQGRSTDTQYF
TRBJ2-3 | TRBV5-1 | CASRPQAKRTDTQYF
TRBJ2-2 | TRBV6-6 | CASRTGGADGTGELFF
TRBJ1-6 | TRBV27 | CASSLLPGDENSPLHF